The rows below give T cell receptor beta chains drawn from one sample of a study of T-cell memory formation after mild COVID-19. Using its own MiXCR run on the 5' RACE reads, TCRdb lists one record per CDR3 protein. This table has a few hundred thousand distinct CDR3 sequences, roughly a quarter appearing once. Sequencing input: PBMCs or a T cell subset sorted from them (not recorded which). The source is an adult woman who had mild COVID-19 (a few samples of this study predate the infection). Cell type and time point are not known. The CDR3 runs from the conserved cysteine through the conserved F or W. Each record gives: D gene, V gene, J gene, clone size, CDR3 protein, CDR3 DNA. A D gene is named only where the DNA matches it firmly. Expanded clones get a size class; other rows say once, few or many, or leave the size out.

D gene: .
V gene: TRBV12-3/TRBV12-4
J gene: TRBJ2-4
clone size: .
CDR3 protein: CASRPSLSSAKNIQYF
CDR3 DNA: TGTGCCAGCAGACCCTCCCTGAGTTCGGCCAAAAACATTCAGTACTTC

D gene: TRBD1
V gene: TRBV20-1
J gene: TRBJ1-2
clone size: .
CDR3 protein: CSARDRAGGYTF
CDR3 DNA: TGCAGTGCCCGCGACAGGGCAGGTGGCTACACCTTC

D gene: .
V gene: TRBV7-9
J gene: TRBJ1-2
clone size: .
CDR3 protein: CASSSAAMAGGYTF
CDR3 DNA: TGTGCCAGCAGCTCCGCCGCAATGGCTGGCGGCTACACCTTC

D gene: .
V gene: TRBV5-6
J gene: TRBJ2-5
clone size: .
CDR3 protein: CASSLGPTGSQETQYF
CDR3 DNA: TGTGCCAGCAGCTTGGGACCTACAGGGTCCCAAGAGACCCAGTACTTC

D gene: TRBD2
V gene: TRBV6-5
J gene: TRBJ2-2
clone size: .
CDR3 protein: CASSYSVAGGHDGELFF
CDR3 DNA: TGTGCCAGCAGTTACTCAGTAGCGGGGGGGCATGACGGGGAGCTGTTTTTT

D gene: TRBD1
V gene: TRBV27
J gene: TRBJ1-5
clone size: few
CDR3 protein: CASRSGTGGESNQPQHF
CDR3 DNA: TGTGCCAGCAGGTCCGGGACAGGGGGTGAAAGCAATCAGCCCCAGCATTTT

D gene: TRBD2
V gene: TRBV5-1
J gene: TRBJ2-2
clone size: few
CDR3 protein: CASSLVGLAVNTGELFF
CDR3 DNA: TGCGCCAGCAGCTTGGTCGGGCTAGCGGTGAACACCGGGGAGCTGTTTTTT

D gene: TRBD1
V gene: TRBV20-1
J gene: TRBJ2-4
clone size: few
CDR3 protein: CSARRPTTGTGGYIQYF
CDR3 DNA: TGCAGTGCTAGACGTCCGACTACCGGGACAGGGGGGTACATTCAGTACTTC

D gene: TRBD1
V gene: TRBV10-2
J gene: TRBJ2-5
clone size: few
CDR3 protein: CASSVRTGGETQYF
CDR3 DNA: TGCGCCAGCAGTGTAAGGACAGGGGGAGAGACCCAGTACTTC

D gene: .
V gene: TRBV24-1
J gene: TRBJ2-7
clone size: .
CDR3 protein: CATSDYPRSSYEQYF
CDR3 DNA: TGTGCCACCAGTGATTACCCGCGGAGCTCCTACGAGCAGTACTTC

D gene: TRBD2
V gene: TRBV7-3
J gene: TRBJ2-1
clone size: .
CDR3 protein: CASSFSLAGGNNEQFF
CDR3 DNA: TGTGCCAGCAGCTTCTCTCTAGCGGGAGGTAACAATGAGCAGTTCTTC

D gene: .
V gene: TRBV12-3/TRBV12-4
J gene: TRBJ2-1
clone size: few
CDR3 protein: CASSTSNKDNEQFF
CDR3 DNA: TGTGCCAGCAGTACTAGCAATAAGGACAATGAGCAGTTCTTC

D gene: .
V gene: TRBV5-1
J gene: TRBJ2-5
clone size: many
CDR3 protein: CASSLATGRETQYF
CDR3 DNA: TGCGCCAGCAGCTTGGCCACAGGGAGAGAGACCCAGTACTTC

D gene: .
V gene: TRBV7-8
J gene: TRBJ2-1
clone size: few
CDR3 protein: CASSLGDPYNEQFF
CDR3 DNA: TGTGCCAGCAGCTTAGGTGATCCCTACAATGAGCAGTTCTTC

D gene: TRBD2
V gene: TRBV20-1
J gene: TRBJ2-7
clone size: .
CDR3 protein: CSASGRAGYEQYF
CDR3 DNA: TGCAGTGCCAGCGGGAGGGCCGGATACGAGCAGTACTTC

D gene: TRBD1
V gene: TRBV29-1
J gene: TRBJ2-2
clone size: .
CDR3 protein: CSAMGQTNTGELFF
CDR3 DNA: TGCAGCGCAATGGGACAGACGAACACCGGGGAGCTGTTTTTT